This entry features one T cell receptor (beta chain) sequence. Treatment: about 20 received Ad26.COV2.S at low or high dose, single or two shots; 5 received placebo; per-sample allocation not given. The samples were gathered on day 63 after the first injection of vaccine or placebo. The CDR3 has 15 amino acids. Germline-derived CDR1 and CDR2 are MRHNA and SNTAGT. V lost 4 bases and J lost 0; bases outside the gene matches: 3. The sample originates from a study of Ad26.COV2.S vaccination and SARS-CoV-2 variants. Only in-frame clones appear in the TCRdb table, and some are missing; sequencing was by immunoSEQ multiplex PCR. The data show 250,000 to 300,000 clones, approximately 89% seen once.

Here the sequenced sample was peripheral blood, taken in a trial of Ad26.COV2.S vaccine versus placebo. The clonotype was recovered from a person aged 18 to 65 who received the Ad26.COV2.S COVID-19 vaccine or a placebo. The chain links TRBV6-4 to TRBJ2-3; 8 bases map to TRBD2. CDR3 loop: CASSVSGGSTDTQYF. The CDR3 DNA sequence: TGTGCCAGCAGTGTAAGCGGGGGAAGCACAGATACGCAGTATTTT.